A selection of T cell receptor beta chains follows, all from one sample in a study of blood T cell repertoires in COVID-19. TCRdb's copy holds only in-frame clones and misses some; the assay was immunoSEQ multiplex PCR. The table lists tens of thousands of clones, roughly nine tenths of them singletons. Input material: peripheral blood. The receptor set was obtained from a human donor in a cohort sampled during active COVID-19. Both conserved end residues are trimmed from each CDR3.

TRBJ1-3 TRBV7-2 ASSSTGEPRRGTIY
TRBJ1-1 TRBV7-8 ASSLVSGVSWDSEAF
TRBJ1-2 TRBV6-5 ASSRRGQGFYGYT
TRBJ2-1 TRBV7-8 ASSLVSSGGAYNEQF
TRBJ2-7 TRBV28 ASSLISGFDYEQY
TRBJ2-7 TRBV6-7 ASSYSRLAESYEQY
TRBJ2-1 TRBV25-1 ASSETQGVANEQF
TRBJ2-5 TRBV6-5 ASSSRGSTRETQY
TRBJ2-5 TRBV15 ATSRADPGLSGRETQY
TRBJ2-3 TRBV9 ASSPGLAGGVADTQY
TRBJ1-5 TRBV24-1 ATSDPDQPQH
TRBJ2-5 TRBV6-6 ASAGETQY
TRBJ1-5 TRBV7-2 ASSSTAEGGQPQH
TRBJ1-4 TRBV11-2 ASSPSTSGLGREKLF
TRBJ2-1 TRBV4-3 ASSERVAGGYEQF
TRBJ2-1 TRBV3-1/TRBV3-2 ASSQDLFLDWNNNEQF
TRBJ2-5 TRBV9 ASSGGQTQETQY
TRBJ2-5 TRBV27 ASSLLSGGRETQY
TRBJ1-1 TRBV4-1 ASSQATGAGTEAF
TRBJ2-5 TRBV3-1/TRBV3-2 ASSQGPGYQETQY
TRBJ2-3 TRBV30 AGLLGRGIGTQY
TRBJ1-2 TRBV21-1 ASSPKWEGTYGYT
TRBJ2-7 TRBV27 ASSLSRTGYEQY
TRBJ2-1 TRBV11-3 ASSPPGGNEQF
TRBJ1-3 TRBV10-3 AISPGTGSGNTIY
TRBJ1-2 TRBV18 ASSLGSRTGGGGYT
TRBJ2-2 TRBV19 ASSLMDRHTGELF
TRBJ2-5 TRBV5-1 ASSPGTLQETQY
TRBJ2-5 TRBV28 ASSDRLVLETQY
TRBJ2-6 TRBV6-5 ASSSVSTGANVLT
TRBJ2-3 TRBV9 ASSVVAGEGDTQY
TRBJ2-5 TRBV10-3 AISPGQGDSIETQY
TRBJ2-3 TRBV5-1 ASSRQGLRIADTQY
TRBJ2-3 TRBV18 ASSPKGRSDTQY
TRBJ1-1 TRBV2 ASMGHLSTEAF
TRBJ2-7 TRBV27 ASSLSAGLEQY
TRBJ2-1 TRBV7-8 ASSLGDSFLNEQF
TRBJ2-1 TRBV12-2 ASRLALPKNGDRDNNEQF
TRBJ2-3 TRBV7-2 ASRKTSDTDTQY
TRBJ2-7 TRBV9 ASSVGLNNEQY
TRBJ1-2 TRBV14 ASSQESGNYGYT
TRBJ2-5 TRBV19 ASSIGNLLASKTQY
TRBJ1-5 TRBV6-2/TRBV6-3 ASSFGGQPQH
TRBJ1-1 TRBV6-5 ASSLDTLWTEAF
TRBJ1-1 TRBV15 ATRNDRTYTEAF
TRBJ2-3 TRBV4-3 ASSPGAGATDTQY